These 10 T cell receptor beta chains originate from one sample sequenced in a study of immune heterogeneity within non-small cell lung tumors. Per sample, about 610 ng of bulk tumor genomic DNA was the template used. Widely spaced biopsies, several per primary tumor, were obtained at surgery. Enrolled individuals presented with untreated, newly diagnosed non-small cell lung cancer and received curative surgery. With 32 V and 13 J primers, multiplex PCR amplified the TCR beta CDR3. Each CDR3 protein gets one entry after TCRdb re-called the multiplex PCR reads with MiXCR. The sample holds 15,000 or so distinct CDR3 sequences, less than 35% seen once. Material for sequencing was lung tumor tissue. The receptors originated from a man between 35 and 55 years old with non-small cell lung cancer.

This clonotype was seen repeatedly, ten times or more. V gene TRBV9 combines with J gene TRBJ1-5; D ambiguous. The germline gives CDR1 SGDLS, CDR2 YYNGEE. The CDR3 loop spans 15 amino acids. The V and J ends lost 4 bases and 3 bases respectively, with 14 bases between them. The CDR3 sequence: CASSPGSGPNQPQHF. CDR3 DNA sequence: TGTGCCAGCAGCCCCGGGTCCGGACCCAATCAGCCCCAGCATTTT.

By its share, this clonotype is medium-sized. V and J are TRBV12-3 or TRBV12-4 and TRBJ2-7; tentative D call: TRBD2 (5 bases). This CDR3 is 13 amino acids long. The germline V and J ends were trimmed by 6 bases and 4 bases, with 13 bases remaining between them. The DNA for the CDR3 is TGTGCCAGCAGATCGGCGGGCGTGTACGAGCAGTACTTC. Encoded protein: CASRSAGVYEQYF.

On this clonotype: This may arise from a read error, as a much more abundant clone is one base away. In DNA form, the CDR3 reads TGTGCCAGCAGCCGGACGGATTCCTACGAGAAGTACTTC. Encoded protein: CASSRTDSYEKYF. The rearrangement joins TRBV7-6 to TRBJ2-7; D remains unclear. The CDR3 is 13 amino acids. Germline V lookup: CDR1 SGHVS, CDR2 FNYEAQ. The full variable domain, its missing parts supplied by reference TRBV7-6 and TRBJ2-7, is GAGVSQSPRYKVTKRGQDVALRCDPISGHVSLYWYRQALGQGPEFLTYFNYEAQQDKSGLPNDRFSAERPEGSISTLTIQRTEQRDSAMYRCASSRTDSYEKYFGPGTRLTVT.

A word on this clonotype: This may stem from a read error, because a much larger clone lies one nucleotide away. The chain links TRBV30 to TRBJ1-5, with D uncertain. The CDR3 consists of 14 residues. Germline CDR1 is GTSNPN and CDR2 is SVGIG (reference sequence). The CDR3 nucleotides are TGTGCCTGGAGTAGGCAGCTCACAAATCATCCCCAGCATTTT. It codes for CAWSRQLTNHPQHF. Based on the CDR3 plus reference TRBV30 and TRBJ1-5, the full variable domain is SQTIHQWPATLVQPVGSPLSLECTVEGTSNPNLYWYRQAAGRGLQLLFYSVGIGQISSEVPQNLSASRPQDRQFILSSKKLLLSDSGFYLCAWSRQLTNHPQHFGDGTRLSIL.

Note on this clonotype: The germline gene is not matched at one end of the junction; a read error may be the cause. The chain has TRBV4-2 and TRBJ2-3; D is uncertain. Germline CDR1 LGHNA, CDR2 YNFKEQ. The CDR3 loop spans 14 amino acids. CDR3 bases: TGTGCCAGCAGCCAAGATTTCCGCACACATACGCAGTATTTT. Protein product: CASSQDFRTHTQYF.

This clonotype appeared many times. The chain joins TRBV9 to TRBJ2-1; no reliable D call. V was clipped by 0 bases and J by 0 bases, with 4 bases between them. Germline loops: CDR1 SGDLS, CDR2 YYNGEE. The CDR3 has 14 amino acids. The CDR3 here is CASSVGSSYNEQFF. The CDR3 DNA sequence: TGTGCCAGCAGCGTAGGCAGCTCCTACAATGAGCAGTTCTTC.

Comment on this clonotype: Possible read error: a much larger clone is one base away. Here the CDR3 DNA reads TGTGCCAGCTCACCACGGAAAGGGGGTACGGAAGCTTTCTTT. Translating gives CASSPRKGGTEAFF. This sequence joins TRBV18 and TRBJ1-1; tentatively, D is TRBD1 (6 bases). The V end was cut by 1 base, the J end by 8 bases, with 14 bases between. Germline V gene lookup returns CDR1 KGHSH and CDR2 LQKENI. The CDR3 contains 14 residues.

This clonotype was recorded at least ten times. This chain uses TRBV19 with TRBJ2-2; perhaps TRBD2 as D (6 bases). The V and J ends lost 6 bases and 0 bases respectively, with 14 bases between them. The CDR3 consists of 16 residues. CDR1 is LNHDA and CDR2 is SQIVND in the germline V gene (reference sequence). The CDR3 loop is CASSIRTISNTGELFF. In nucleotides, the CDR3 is TGTGCCAGTAGCATACGGACTATCTCGAACACCGGGGAGCTGTTTTTT.

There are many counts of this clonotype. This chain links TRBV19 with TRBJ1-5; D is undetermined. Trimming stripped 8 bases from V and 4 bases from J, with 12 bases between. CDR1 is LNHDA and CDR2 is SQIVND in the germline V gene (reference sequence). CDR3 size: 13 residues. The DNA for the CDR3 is TGTGCCAGTTCTGGACGGCAAAATCAGCCCCAGCATTTT. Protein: CASSGRQNQPQHF.

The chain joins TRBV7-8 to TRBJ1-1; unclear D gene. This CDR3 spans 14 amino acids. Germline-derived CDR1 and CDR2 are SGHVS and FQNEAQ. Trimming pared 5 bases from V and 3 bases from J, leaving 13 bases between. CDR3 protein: CASSPTRGYTEAFF. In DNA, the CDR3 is TGTGCCAGCAGCCCGACAAGAGGATACACTGAAGCTTTCTTT.